The TCR beta chain under discussion was sequenced for a study of blood T cell repertoires in COVID-19. Overall study context: Sample material is recorded as cDNA or gDNA derived from T cells, B-cell-depleted T cells, or PBMCs.

Clones were sequenced by immunoSEQ multiplex PCR, and TCRdb holds only the in-frame ones, with some missing. The data hold hundreds of thousands of clones, with about nine tenths observed a single time. Trimming removed 0 bases from V and 6 bases from J; junction bases left unmatched: 11. The CDR3 has 16 amino acids. Germline CDR1 SQVTM, CDR2 ANQGSEA. Clinical histories supplied by participants themselves formed the basis of cohort assignment. The V and J genes are TRBV29-1 and TRBJ2-3; 8 bases fit TRBD1. The receptor was isolated from a man aged 60 to 69 who had recovered from COVID-19. Sequencing was carried out using PBMCs or T cells enriched from blood (not recorded which). The CDR3 coding sequence is TGCAGCGTTGAAGATCTTATCAGGGGGCTGAGGGATACGCAGTATTTT. This codes for CSVEDLIRGLRDTQYF.